The clone carrying this T cell receptor (beta chain) was counted a few times. These data are taken from a study of blood T cell repertoires in COVID-19. Study in general: Donors in the United States, Italy and Spain gave samples during acute or convalescent COVID-19. The cDNA or gDNA used as material had been derived from T cells, B-cell-depleted T cells, or PBMCs.

Per the study methods: Amplification of reference gene primers provided the estimated nucleated cell counts. The protocol was immunoSEQ multiplex PCR, while the TCRdb copy is restricted to in-frame clones and leaves out a portion. V and J calls and clone size are copied from that table; D and trimming were computed from the DNA. The profile shows fewer than 350,000 clones, 70% to 90% of them singletons. V lost 3 bases and J lost 4, with 9 bases in between. The germline CDR1 and CDR2 sequences are LNHDA and SQIVND (reference sequence). CDR3 length: 14 residues. The V and J genes are TRBV19 and TRBJ1-4, with D unresolved. The receptor's source is a man between 18 and 29 years old with active or convalescent COVID-19. Input material: peripheral blood. The CDR3, as DNA: TGTGCCAGTAGTATGTACGCGAATAATGAAAAACTGTTTTTT. Translation gives CASSMYANNEKLFF.